This T cell receptor (beta chain) was sequenced in a study of T cell responses to AZD1222 COVID-19 vaccine. The CDR3 is 13 residues long. The trim removed 6 bases at V and 5 bases at J, leaving 5 bases unmatched. Germline assignment: CDR1 MNHEY and CDR2 SVGAGI. Findings and caveats of the study: Increases in Spike-specific TCR breadth and depth were seen after two AZD1222 doses. Repertoire sampling was restricted to post-peak T cell response timepoints.

Turning to this clone: Its cognate antigen is unknown.

Assay: immunoSEQ multiplex PCR; the TCRdb copy retains only in-frame clones and omits some. The data show around 150,000 clones, around 88% seen once. Sequences were derived from peripheral blood, sampled on day 0 of AZD1222 vaccination. The chain uses TRBV6-5 and TRBJ1-2, with TRBD1 identical over 8 bases. The clonotype originates from an adult in good health. The CDR3 loop reads CASRETGVYGYTF. The CDR3 region has the DNA TGTGCCAGCAGGGAGACAGGGGTTTATGGCTACACCTTC.